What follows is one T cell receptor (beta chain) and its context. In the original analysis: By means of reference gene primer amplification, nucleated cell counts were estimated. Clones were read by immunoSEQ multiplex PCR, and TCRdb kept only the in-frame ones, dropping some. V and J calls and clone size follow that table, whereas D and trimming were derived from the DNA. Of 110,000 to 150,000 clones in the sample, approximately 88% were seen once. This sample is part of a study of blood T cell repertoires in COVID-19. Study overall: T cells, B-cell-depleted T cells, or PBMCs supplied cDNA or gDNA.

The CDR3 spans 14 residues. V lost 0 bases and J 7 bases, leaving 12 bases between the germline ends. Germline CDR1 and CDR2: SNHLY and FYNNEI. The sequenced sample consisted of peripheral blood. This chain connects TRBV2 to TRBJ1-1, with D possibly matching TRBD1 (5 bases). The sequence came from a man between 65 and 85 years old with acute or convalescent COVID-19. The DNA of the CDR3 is TGTGCCAGCAGTGAAGCGCGGGTGGGGGGTGAAGCTTTCTTT. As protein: CASSEARVGGEAFF.